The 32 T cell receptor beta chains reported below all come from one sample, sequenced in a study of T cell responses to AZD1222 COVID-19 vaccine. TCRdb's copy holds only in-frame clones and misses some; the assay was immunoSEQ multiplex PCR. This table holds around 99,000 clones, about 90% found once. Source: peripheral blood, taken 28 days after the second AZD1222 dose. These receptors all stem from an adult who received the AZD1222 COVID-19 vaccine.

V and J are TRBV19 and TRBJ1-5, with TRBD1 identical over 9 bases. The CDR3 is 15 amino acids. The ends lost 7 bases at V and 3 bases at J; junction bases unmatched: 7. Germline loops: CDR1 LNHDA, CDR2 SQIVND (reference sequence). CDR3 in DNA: TGTGCCAGTACCGCCGGGACAGGGTTCAATCAGCCCCAGCATTTT. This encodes CASTAGTGFNQPQHF.

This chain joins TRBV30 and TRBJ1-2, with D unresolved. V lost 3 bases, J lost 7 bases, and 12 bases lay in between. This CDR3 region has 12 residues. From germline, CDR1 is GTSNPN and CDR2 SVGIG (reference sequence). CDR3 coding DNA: TGTGCCTGGAGCCCTCCACCTATTGGCTACACCTTC. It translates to CAWSPPPIGYTF.

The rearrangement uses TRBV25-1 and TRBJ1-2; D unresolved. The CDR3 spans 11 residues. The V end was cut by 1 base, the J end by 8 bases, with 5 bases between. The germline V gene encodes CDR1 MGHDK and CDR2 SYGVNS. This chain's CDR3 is CASSEFGGYTF. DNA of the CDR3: TGTGCCAGCAGTGAATTCGGGGGCTACACCTTC.

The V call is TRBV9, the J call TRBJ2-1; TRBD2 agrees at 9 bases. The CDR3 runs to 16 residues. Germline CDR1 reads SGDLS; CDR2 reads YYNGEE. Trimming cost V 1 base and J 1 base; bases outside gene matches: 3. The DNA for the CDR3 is TGTGCCAGCAGCGTACGGCTAGCGGGATCCTACAATGAGCAGTTCTTC. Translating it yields CASSVRLAGSYNEQFF. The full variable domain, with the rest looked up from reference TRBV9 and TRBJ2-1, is DSGVTQTPKHLITATGQRVTLRCSPRSGDLSVYWYQQSLDQGLQFLIQYYNGEERAKGNILERFSAQQFPDLHSELNLSSLELGDSALYFCASSVRLAGSYNEQFFGPGTRLTVL.

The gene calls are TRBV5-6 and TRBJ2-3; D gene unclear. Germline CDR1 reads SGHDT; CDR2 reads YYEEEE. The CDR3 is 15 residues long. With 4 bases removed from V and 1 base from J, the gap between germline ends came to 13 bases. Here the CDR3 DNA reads TGTGCCAGCAGCCTTCGTGGCCGAGGCACAGATACGCAGTATTTT. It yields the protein CASSLRGRGTDTQYF.

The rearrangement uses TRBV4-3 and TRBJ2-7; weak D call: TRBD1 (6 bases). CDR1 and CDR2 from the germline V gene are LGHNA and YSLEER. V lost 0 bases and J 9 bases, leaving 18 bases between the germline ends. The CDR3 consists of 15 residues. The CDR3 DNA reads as TGCGCCAGCAGCCAAGACTCCAGGGGTCGATCGGGGCAGTACTTC. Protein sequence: CASSQDSRGRSGQYF.

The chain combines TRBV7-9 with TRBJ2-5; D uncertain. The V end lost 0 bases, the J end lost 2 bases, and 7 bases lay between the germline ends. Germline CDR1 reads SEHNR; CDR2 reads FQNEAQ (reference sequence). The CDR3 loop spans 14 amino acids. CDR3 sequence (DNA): TGTGCCAGCAGCTTAGCAGGGCTTCAAGAGACCCAGTACTTC. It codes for CASSLAGLQETQYF.

The CDR3 nucleotides are TGTGCCAGCAGCTTAGCGGGCAATCTGGCAGATACGCAGTATTTT. It yields the protein CASSLAGNLADTQYF. This chain joins TRBV11-1 and TRBJ2-3, with D hard to call. V was pared by 0 bases and J by 4 bases, with 11 bases between. Germline CDR1 reads SGHAT; CDR2 reads FQDESV (reference sequence). CDR3 length: 15 amino acids.

CDR3 sequence reads: CASSPAPGRWNTEAFF. CDR3 nucleotides: TGTGCCAGCAGCCCCGCCCCCGGGAGATGGAACACTGAAGCTTTCTTT. This chain connects TRBV11-2 to TRBJ1-1; D uncertain. The CDR3 contains 16 residues. V lost 5 bases and J lost 1, with 17 bases in between. Germline V gene data show CDR1 as SGHAT and CDR2 as FQNNGV.

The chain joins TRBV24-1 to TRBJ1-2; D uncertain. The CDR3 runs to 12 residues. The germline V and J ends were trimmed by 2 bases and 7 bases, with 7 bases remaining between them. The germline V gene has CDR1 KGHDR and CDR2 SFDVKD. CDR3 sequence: CATSDSGSGYTF. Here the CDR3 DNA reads TGTGCCACCAGTGATTCGGGGTCTGGCTACACCTTC.

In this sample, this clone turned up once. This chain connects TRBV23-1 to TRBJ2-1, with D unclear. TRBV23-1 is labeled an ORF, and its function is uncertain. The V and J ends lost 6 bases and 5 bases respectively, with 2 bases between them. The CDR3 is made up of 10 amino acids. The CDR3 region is CASSHNEQFF. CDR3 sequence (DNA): TGCGCCAGCAGCCACAATGAGCAGTTCTTC.

The CDR3 protein is CASSYTDRSYGYTF. Written as DNA, the CDR3 is TGTGCCAGCAGTTACACGGACAGGAGCTATGGCTACACCTTC. This chain connects TRBV6-5 to TRBJ1-2, with 7 positions matching TRBD1. This CDR3 has 14 amino acids. Germline V gives CDR1 MNHEY, CDR2 SVGAGI. V shed 2 bases, J shed 4 bases, and the junction held 4 bases outside the gene matches.

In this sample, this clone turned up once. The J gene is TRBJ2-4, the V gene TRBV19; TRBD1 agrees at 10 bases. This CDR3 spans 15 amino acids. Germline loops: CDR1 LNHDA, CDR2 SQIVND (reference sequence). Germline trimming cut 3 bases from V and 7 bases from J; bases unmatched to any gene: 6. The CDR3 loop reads CASSMSGQGMNIQYF. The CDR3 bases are TGTGCCAGTAGTATGTCGGGACAGGGGATGAACATTCAGTACTTC. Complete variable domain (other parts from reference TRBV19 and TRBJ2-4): DGGITQSPKYLFRKEGQNVTLSCEQNLNHDAMYWYRQDPGQGLRLIYYSQIVNDFQKGDIAEGYSVSREKKESFPLTVTSAQKNPTAFYLCASSMSGQGMNIQYFGAGTRLSVL.

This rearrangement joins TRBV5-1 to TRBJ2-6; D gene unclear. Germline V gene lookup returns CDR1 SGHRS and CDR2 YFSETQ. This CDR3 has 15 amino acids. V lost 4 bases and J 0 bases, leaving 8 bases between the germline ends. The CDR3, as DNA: TGCGCCAGCAGCACCGACCCCTCTGGGGCCAACGTCCTGACTTTC. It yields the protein CASSTDPSGANVLTF.

CDR3 coding DNA: TGTGCCAGCAGTAGGGACGGTCGGAACACTGAAGCTTTCTTT. It specifies CASSRDGRNTEAFF. J is TRBJ1-1 and V is TRBV6-5; the D gene is possibly TRBD1 (5 bases). Trimming shortened V by 5 bases and J by 1 base, and 11 bases separated the two germline ends. In germline, CDR1 is MNHEY, CDR2 SVGAGI. The CDR3 is 14 residues long.

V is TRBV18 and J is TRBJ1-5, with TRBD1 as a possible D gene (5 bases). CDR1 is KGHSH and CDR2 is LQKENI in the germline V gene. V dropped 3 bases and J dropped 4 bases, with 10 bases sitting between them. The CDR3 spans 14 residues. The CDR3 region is CASSPSDKNQPQHF. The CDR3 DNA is TGTGCCAGCTCACCTTCGGACAAAAATCAGCCCCAGCATTTT.

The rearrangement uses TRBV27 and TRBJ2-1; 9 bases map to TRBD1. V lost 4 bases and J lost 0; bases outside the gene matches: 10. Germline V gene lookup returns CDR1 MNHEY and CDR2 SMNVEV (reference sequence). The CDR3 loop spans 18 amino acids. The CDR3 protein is CASSSDRGGGFSYNEQFF. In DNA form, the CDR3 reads TGTGCCAGCAGTTCGGACAGGGGAGGAGGATTCTCCTACAATGAGCAGTTCTTC.

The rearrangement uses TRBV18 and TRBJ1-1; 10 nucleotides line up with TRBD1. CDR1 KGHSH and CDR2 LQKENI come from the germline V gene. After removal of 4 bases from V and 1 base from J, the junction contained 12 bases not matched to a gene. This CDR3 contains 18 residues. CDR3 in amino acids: CASSLLTGGQMTNTEAFF. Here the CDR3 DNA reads TGTGCCAGCTCACTATTGACAGGGGGCCAGATGACGAACACTGAAGCTTTCTTT.

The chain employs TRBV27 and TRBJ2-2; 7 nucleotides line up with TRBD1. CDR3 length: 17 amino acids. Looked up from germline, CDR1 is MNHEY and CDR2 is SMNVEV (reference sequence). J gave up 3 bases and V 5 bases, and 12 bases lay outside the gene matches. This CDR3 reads CASSLGTGTVYTGELFF. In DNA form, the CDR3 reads TGTGCCAGCAGTCTAGGGACCGGGACAGTTTACACCGGGGAGCTGTTTTTT.

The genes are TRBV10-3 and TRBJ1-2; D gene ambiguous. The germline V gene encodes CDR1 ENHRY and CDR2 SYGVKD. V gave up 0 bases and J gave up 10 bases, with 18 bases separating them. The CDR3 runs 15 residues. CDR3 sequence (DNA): TGTGCCATCAGTGAGTCGAAGACGCCTGGCGTCGACTACACCTTC. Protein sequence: CAISESKTPGVDYTF.

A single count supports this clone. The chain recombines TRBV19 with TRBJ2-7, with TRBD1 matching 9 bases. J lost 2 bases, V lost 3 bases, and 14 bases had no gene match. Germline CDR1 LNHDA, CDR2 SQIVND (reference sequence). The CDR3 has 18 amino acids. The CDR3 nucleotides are TGTGCCAGTAGTATGTTCATAGTGAGGGACAGGGAAACCTACGAGCAGTACTTC. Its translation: CASSMFIVRDRETYEQYF.

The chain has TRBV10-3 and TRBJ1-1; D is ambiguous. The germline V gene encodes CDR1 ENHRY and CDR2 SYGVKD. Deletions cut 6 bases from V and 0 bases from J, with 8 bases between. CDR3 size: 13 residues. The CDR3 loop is CAIRREMNTEAFF. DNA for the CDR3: TGTGCCATCAGAAGAGAGATGAACACTGAAGCTTTCTTT.

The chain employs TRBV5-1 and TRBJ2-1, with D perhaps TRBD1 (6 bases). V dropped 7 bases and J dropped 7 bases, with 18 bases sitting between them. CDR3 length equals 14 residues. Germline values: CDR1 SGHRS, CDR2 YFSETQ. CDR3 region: CASGTDRGYNEQFF. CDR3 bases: TGCGCCAGCGGCACGGACAGAGGATATAATGAGCAGTTCTTC.

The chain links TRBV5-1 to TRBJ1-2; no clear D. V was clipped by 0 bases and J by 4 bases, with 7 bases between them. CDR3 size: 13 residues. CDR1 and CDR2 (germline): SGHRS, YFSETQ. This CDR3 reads CASSLARSYGYTF. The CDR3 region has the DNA TGCGCCAGCAGCTTGGCCAGATCCTATGGCTACACCTTC.

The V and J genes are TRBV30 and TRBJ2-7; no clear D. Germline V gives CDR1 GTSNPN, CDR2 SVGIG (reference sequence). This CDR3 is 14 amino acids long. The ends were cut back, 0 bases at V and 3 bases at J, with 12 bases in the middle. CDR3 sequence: CAWSVLPQNYEQYF. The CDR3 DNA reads TGTGCCTGGAGTGTACTTCCTCAAAACTACGAGCAGTACTTC.

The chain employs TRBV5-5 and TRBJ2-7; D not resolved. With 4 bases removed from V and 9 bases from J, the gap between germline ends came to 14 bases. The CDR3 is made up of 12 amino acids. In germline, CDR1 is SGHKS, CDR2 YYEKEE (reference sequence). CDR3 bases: TGTGCCAGCAGCCCCAATGTGGTAGGGCAGTACTTC. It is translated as CASSPNVVGQYF.

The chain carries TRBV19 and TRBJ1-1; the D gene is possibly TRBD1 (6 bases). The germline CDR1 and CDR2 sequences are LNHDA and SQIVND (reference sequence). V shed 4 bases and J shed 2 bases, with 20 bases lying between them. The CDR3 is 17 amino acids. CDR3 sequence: CASSTDWGGPSNTEAFF. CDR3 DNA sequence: TGTGCCAGTAGTACTGACTGGGGGGGCCCATCCAACACTGAAGCTTTCTTT.

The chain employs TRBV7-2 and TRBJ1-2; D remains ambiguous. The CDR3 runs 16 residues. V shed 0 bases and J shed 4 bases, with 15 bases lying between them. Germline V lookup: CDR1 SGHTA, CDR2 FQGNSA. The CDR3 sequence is CASSLAGSGGLYGYTF. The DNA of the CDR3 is TGTGCCAGCAGCTTAGCGGGATCAGGCGGGCTCTATGGCTACACCTTC.

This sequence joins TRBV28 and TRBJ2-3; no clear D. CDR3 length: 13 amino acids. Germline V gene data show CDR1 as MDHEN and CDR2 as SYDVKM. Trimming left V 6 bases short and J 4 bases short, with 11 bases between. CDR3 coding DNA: TGTGCCAGCAGACCGAAGCCCCCAGATACGCAGTATTTT. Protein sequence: CASRPKPPDTQYF.

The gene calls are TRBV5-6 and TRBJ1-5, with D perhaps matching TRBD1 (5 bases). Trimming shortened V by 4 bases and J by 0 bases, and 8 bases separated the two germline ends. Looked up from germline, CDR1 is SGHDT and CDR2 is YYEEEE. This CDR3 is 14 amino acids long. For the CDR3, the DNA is TGTGCCAGCAGCCCAGGGTATAGCAATCAGCCCCAGCATTTT. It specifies CASSPGYSNQPQHF.

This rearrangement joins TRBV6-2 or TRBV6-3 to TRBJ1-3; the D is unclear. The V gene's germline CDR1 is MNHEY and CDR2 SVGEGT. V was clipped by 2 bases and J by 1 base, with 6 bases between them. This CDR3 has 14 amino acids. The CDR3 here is CASSYSVSGNTIYF. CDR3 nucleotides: TGTGCCAGCAGTTACAGCGTTTCTGGAAACACCATATATTTT.

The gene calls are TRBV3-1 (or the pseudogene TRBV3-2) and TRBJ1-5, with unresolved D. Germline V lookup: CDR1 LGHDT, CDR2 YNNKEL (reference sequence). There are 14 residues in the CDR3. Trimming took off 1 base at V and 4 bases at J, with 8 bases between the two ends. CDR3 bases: TGTGCCAGCAGCCAAGTCTTGGGGAATCAGCCCCAGCATTTT. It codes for CASSQVLGNQPQHF.